This entry lists 32 T cell receptor gamma chains sequenced from one sample in a study of γδ T cells in repeated Plasmodium falciparum infection. TCRdb reanalysed the multiplex PCR reads via CATT. The top ten clones hold around 26% of a sample with about 15,000 gamma-chain clones, roughly 1.7% of them seen once. Bulk repertoires came from Vgamma9/Vdelta2+ or Vdelta2-negative gammadelta T cells flow-sorted from PBMC. Sequenced material: gamma-delta T cells from blood. These receptors came from a pool of human donors (malaria-infected and uninfected, not separated).

The table lists this clone with a few counts. TCRdb attributes to this sequence the protein of a much larger clone, which differs from the DNA translation at residue 6; a read error is likely, and the protein displayed is translated from the DNA. The rearrangement uses TRGV5 and TRGJ1 or TRGJ2. TCRdb carries no J gene annotation; the J gene was assigned here by matching the DNA with germline. With 3 bases clipped from V and 9 bases from J, the junction kept 11 bases outside the gene matches. The CDR3 contains 13 residues. Looked up from germline, CDR1 is VINAFY and CDR2 is YDVSNSKD. The CDR3 nucleotides are TGTGCCACCTGGGACGGGCCCCCGATTAAGAAACTCTTT. It encodes CATWDGPPIKKLF.

Note on this clone: A single base is all that separates this from a far larger clone, so a read error is likely. The sample has other DNA sequences that encode this CDR3 too. V gene TRGV9 combines with J gene TRGJ1 or TRGJ2. No J gene was available from TCRdb, and it was assigned here by a germline match of the DNA. CDR1 is GITISATS, CDR2 ISYDGTV, per germline (reference sequence). This CDR3 spans 11 amino acids. This CDR3 is CALWVALKKLF. The CDR3 bases are TGTGCTTTGTGGGTTGCCTTAAAGAAACTCTTT.

The table lists this clone with many counts. TCRdb assigns this DNA the protein of a much larger clone, which departs from its translation at residue 3; this likely reflects a read error, and the protein shown comes from translating the DNA. The chain employs TRGV3 and TRGJ1 or TRGJ2. Germline V CDR1 and CDR2: VTNTFY, YDVSTARD (reference sequence). The CDR3 spans 15 residues. The CDR3 bases are TGTGCCGCCTGGGACAGGCAGGGGAATTATTATAAGAAACTCTTT. Encoded protein: CAAWDRQGNYYKKLF.

This clone was counted only a few times. Translating this DNA gives a protein that differs at residue 10 from the TCRdb one, which belongs to a much larger clone; a read error is likely, and the protein shown is this translation. The V and J genes are TRGV4 and TRGJP1. TCRdb records no J gene; here it was assigned by comparing the DNA to germline. In germline, CDR1 is EGSTGY, CDR2 YDSYTSSV. The length of the CDR3 is 17 residues. Losses at the gene ends were 3 bases for V and 3 bases for J; bases not matched to a gene: 13. CDR3 coding DNA: TGTGCCACCTGGGATTACTCTCACTATGCCACTGGTTGGTTCAAGATATTT. Its protein is CATWDYSHYATGWFKIF.

This clone was recorded at least ten times. TCRdb shows a much larger clone's protein in place of this DNA's translation, and the two differ at residue 4, likely through a read error; the protein shown is translated from the DNA. V gene assignment gives TRGV4, but the J gene was left uncalled. This CDR3 comprises 10 residues. The germline CDR1 and CDR2 sequences are EGSTGY and YDSYTSSV. The CDR3 is CATLEHGLVF. CDR3 nucleotide sequence: TGTGCCACCTTGGAACACGGTTTGGTCTTT.

This clone was observed at least ten times. TCRdb's entry gives the protein of a much larger clone, which mismatches this DNA's translation at residue 4, likely from a read error; the protein reported here is translated from the DNA. V gene TRGV9 combines with J gene TRGJ1 or TRGJ2. CDR3 length equals 13 residues. CDR1 and CDR2 (germline): GITISATS, ISYDGTV (reference sequence). The CDR3 region has the DNA TGTGCCTTGCGGGAGGAGAATTATTATAAGAAACTCTTT. The encoded protein is CALREENYYKKLF.

This clone has at least ten counts. The V and J genes are TRGV4 and TRGJ1 or TRGJ2. The CDR3 runs to 14 residues. J lost 7 bases, V lost 0 bases, and 9 bases had no gene match. Germline V gene data show CDR1 as EGSTGY and CDR2 as YDSYTSSV. In DNA, the CDR3 is TGTGCCACCTGGGATGGGCATGAGGGATATAAGAAACTCTTT. It encodes CATWDGHEGYKKLF.

This clone was counted many times. TCRdb's protein for this DNA is that of a much larger clone and differs from the translation at residue 4, likely a read error; the protein shown is the DNA translation. This chain joins TRGV4 and TRGJ1 or TRGJ2. Per the germline V gene, CDR1 is EGSTGY and CDR2 is YDSYTSSV. V was clipped by 9 bases and J by 8 bases; unmatched bases: 10. The CDR3 has 11 amino acids. The CDR3 DNA follows: TGTGCCACCAGGACTTCGGATAAGAAACTCTTT. It is translated as CATRTSDKKLF.

In its sample, this clone was seen a few times. TCRdb has a much larger clone's protein, which differs at residue 3 from the translation of this DNA, likely because of a read error; what is shown is the protein translated from the DNA. The chain links TRGV9 to TRGJ1 or TRGJ2. The J gene, left out of TCRdb, was set here by checking the DNA against germline. The CDR3 extends over 15 amino acids. CDR1 and CDR2 (germline): GITISATS, ISYDGTV (reference sequence). CDR3 sequence: CASWERRKVYYKKLF. CDR3 sequence (DNA): TGTGCCTCGTGGGAACGACGGAAGGTATATTATAAGAAACTCTTT.

This clone has more than one count but fewer than ten. The TCRdb protein comes from a much larger clone and disagrees with this DNA's translation at residue 3, likely due to a read error; the protein given here is derived from the DNA. The J gene is TRGJP2, the V gene TRGV2. CDR1 and CDR2 (germline): EGSNGY, YDSYNSKV. The CDR3 extends over 18 amino acids. The DNA of the CDR3 is TGTGCCTCCTGGGACGGGCTCGGAATAAATAGTAGTGATTGGATCAAGACGTTT. Amino acids: CASWDGLGINSSDWIKTF.

This clone was seen many times. TCRdb assigns this DNA the protein of a much larger clone, which departs from its translation at residue 9; this likely reflects a read error, and the protein shown comes from translating the DNA. The chain carries TRGV9 and TRGJ1 or TRGJ2. Here the J gene came from matching the DNA to germline, since TCRdb omits it. Losses at the gene ends were 0 bases for V and 9 bases for J; bases not matched to a gene: 8. CDR3 size: 13 residues. Germline lookup yields CDR1 GITISATS and CDR2 ISYDGTV (reference sequence). The CDR3 here is CALWEVPDSKKLF. The DNA of the CDR3 is TGTGCCTTGTGGGAGGTGCCAGATAGTAAGAAACTCTTT.

This clone was detected only a few times. A far larger clone is only one base removed, so a read error is likely. Other DNA sequences from this sample encode an identical CDR3 as well. The CDR3, as DNA: TGCGCCTTGTGGGAGGTAAAACAAGAGTTGGGCAAAAAAATCAAGGTATTT. Translation gives CALWEVKQELGKKIKVF. The V and J genes are TRGV9 and TRGJP. No J segment appears in TCRdb, so it was assigned here by matching the sequence to germline. This CDR3 region has 17 residues. Germline lookup yields CDR1 GITISATS and CDR2 ISYDGTV (reference sequence).

This clone was detected ten times or more. A much larger clone sits a single nucleotide away, making a read error possible. The rearrangement links TRGV9 to TRGJP. TCRdb gives no J gene; it was assigned here by matching the DNA to germline. In germline, CDR1 is GITISATS, CDR2 ISYDGTV (reference sequence). The length of the CDR3 is 16 residues. The DNA of the CDR3 is TGTGCCTTATGGGAGGAAAGAGAGTTGGGCAAAAAAATCAAGGTATTT. Translated: CALWEERELGKKIKVF.

This clone was detected ten times or more. This likely reflects a read error, since a far larger clone is one base away. This CDR3 is also generated by other DNA sequences in the sample. The V gene call is TRGV9, and the J gene call is absent. Germline loops: CDR1 GITISATS, CDR2 ISYDGTV (reference sequence). The length of the CDR3 is 16 residues. CDR3 sequence reads: CALWECNLACYYKKLF. The CDR3 DNA reads TGTGCCTTGTGGGAGTGCAATTTGGCTTGTTATTATAAGAAGCTCTTT.

This clone came up a few times. This DNA's translation and the protein TCRdb lists, from a much larger clone, do not match at residue 2, likely due to a read error; the protein shown is translated from the DNA. The CDR3 reads CTLWEVEFSQELGKKIKVF. Here the CDR3 DNA reads TGTACCTTGTGGGAGGTGGAATTCTCGCAAGAGTTGGGCAAAAAAATCAAGGTATTT. This chain uses TRGV9 with TRGJP. In the absence of a J gene in TCRdb, the DNA was matched to germline to assign it here. The CDR3 covers 19 residues. The germline V gene has CDR1 GITISATS and CDR2 ISYDGTV (reference sequence).

This clone was seen ten or more times. The protein in TCRdb stems from a much larger clone and differs at residue 8 from this DNA's translation, likely a read error; here the protein is translated from the DNA. This rearrangement joins TRGV4 to TRGJ1 or TRGJ2. The length of the CDR3 is 15 residues. V shed 0 bases and J 3 bases; nucleotides not matched to a gene: 8. From germline, CDR1 is EGSTGY and CDR2 YDSYTSSV. Here the CDR3 DNA reads TGTGCCACCTGGGATGGGCCGCTTTTTTATTATAAGAAACTCTTT. Its protein is CATWDGPLFYYKKLF.

The sample holds many counts of this clone. A read error likely explains this, since a far larger clone differs by one base. The sample contains more than one DNA sequence encoding this CDR3. V is TRGV9 and J is TRGJP. Germline CDR1 reads GITISATS; CDR2 reads ISYDGTV (reference sequence). The CDR3 spans 17 residues. The CDR3 sequence is CALWEVPQELGKKIKVF. CDR3 DNA: TGTGCCTTGTGGGAGGTCCCGCAAGAGTTGGGCAAGAAAATCAAGGTATTT.

This clone was observed a handful of times. The TCRdb record carries a much larger clone's protein, which differs from this DNA's translation at residue 5; a read error is the likely cause, and the protein listed here is the DNA translation. This chain's CDR3 is CALWGAYSSDWIKTF. As DNA, the CDR3 is TGTGCCTTGTGGGGGGCGTATAGTAGTGATTGGATCAAGACGTTT. V usage is TRGV9 and J usage is TRGJP2. The J gene was missing in TCRdb and was found by matching the end of the DNA to germline. CDR3 length: 15 amino acids. Germline CDR1 is GITISATS and CDR2 is ISYDGTV (reference sequence). Trimming cost V 5 bases and J 0 bases; bases outside gene matches: 6.

This clone has just a few counts. TCRdb attributes to this sequence the protein of a much larger clone, which differs from the DNA translation at residue 3; a read error is likely, and the protein displayed is translated from the DNA. The chain recombines TRGV9 with TRGJ1 or TRGJ2. TCRdb carries no J gene annotation; the J gene was assigned here by matching the DNA with germline. CDR1 and CDR2 from the germline V gene are GITISATS and ISYDGTV (reference sequence). This CDR3 comprises 15 residues. The DNA for the CDR3 is TGTGCCATGTGGGAGGTGCCTGTCCGATATTATAAGAAACTCTTT. The encoded protein is CAMWEVPVRYYKKLF.

Regarding this clone: A far larger clone is one nucleotide away, so this likely arose from a read error. The same CDR3 is also encoded by other DNA sequences in this sample. V usage is TRGV9 and J usage is TRGJP. TCRdb offers no J gene call, so here the DNA was matched to germline to obtain one. The CDR3 runs to 17 residues. The germline V gene has CDR1 GITISATS and CDR2 ISYDGTV (reference sequence). In nucleotides, the CDR3 is TGTGCCTTGTGGGAGGTGATTCTAGAGTTAGGCAAAAAAATCAAGGTATTT. It is translated as CALWEVILELGKKIKVF.

Points on this clone: A far larger clone lies a single base away; this is likely a read error. Other DNA variants within this sample encode the same CDR3. Here the V gene is TRGV3, but the J gene went uncalled. The CDR3 spans 10 residues. CDR1 and CDR2 from the germline V gene are VTNTFY and YDVSTARD (reference sequence). CDR3 in amino acids: CATWDDRKLF. As DNA, the CDR3 is TGTGCCACCTGGGACGATAGGAAGCTCTTT.

Remarks on this clone: A far larger clone is only one base removed, so a read error is likely. This rearrangement joins TRGV5 to TRGJ1 or TRGJ2. The germline V gene has CDR1 VINAFY and CDR2 YDVSNSKD. The length of the CDR3 is 18 residues. Unmatched junction bases numbered 14, after V lost 0 bases and J lost 0 bases. Here the CDR3 DNA reads TGTGCCACCTGGGACAGGCGTGGGGACGGCTCGAATTATTATAAGAAACTCTTT. It is translated as CATWDRRGDGSNYYKKLF.

About this clone itself: One base separates it from a far larger clone, so it is likely a read error. The DNA is left out, because the CDR3 cannot be placed on it with certainty; the CDR3 is given as TCRdb lists it. In the same sample, other DNA sequences code for this CDR3. No call exists for the J gene, whereas the V gene is TRGV3. CDR1 is VTNTFY, CDR2 YDVSTARD, per germline (reference sequence). The CDR3 comprises 31 residues, both ends counted. CDR3 loop: CATWDRIIIRNSLAVEQHLLSQVSIGRIQHF.

This clone showed up just a few times. TCRdb lists the protein of a much larger clone for this DNA, which differs at residue 2, so this is likely a read error; the protein given here is translated from the DNA itself. This sequence joins TRGV9 and TRGJ1 or TRGJ2. The J gene, absent from TCRdb, was called here by matching the DNA to germline. The CDR3 sequence is 13 residues long. CDR1 is GITISATS and CDR2 is ISYDGTV in the germline V gene (reference sequence). The CDR3 protein is CTLWEVPWDKKLF. In nucleotides, the CDR3 is TGTACCTTGTGGGAGGTCCCCTGGGATAAGAAACTCTTT.

This clone was recorded at least ten times. This DNA's translation and the protein TCRdb lists, from a much larger clone, do not match at residue 3, likely due to a read error; the protein shown is translated from the DNA. V is TRGV4 and J is TRGJ1 or TRGJ2. CDR3 size: 13 residues. Germline CDR1 reads EGSTGY; CDR2 reads YDSYTSSV. The CDR3 sequence is CAPWDRGYYKKLF. Here the CDR3 DNA reads TGTGCCCCCTGGGATAGAGGTTATTATAAGAAACTCTTT.

Within the sample, this clone is medium-sized. The chain couples TRGV9 to TRGJ1 or TRGJ2. Germline lookup yields CDR1 GITISATS and CDR2 ISYDGTV (reference sequence). The CDR3 covers 12 residues. The ends lost 3 bases at V and 3 bases at J; junction bases unmatched: 2. The CDR3 DNA reads as TGTGCCTTGTGGGAGCTTTATTATAAGAAACTCTTT. Its protein is CALWELYYKKLF.

Details on this clone: This DNA translates differently at residue 8 from the TCRdb protein, which is that of a much larger clone; a read error is likely, and the protein shown is the DNA's own translation. This chain joins TRGV9 and TRGJ1 or TRGJ2. The J gene was missing in TCRdb and was found by matching the end of the DNA to germline. CDR3 length: 12 residues. Looked up from germline, CDR1 is GITISATS and CDR2 is ISYDGTV (reference sequence). Here the CDR3 DNA reads TGTGCCTTGTGGGAATATTATTGTAAGAAACTCTTT. It yields the protein CALWEYYCKKLF.

This clone came up many times. This likely traces to a read error, being one base from a far larger clone. This same CDR3 is encoded by further DNA sequences in the sample. The chain combines TRGV9 with TRGJP. TCRdb lists no J gene, so it was determined here by aligning the DNA to germline. This CDR3 spans 16 amino acids. J gave up 7 bases and V 5 bases, and 8 bases lay outside the gene matches. Per the germline V gene, CDR1 is GITISATS and CDR2 is ISYDGTV (reference sequence). The CDR3 is CALWAQGELGKKIKVF. For the CDR3, the DNA is TGTGCCTTGTGGGCACAAGGTGAGTTGGGCAAAAAAATCAAGGTATTT.

This clone is large. Within the sample, other DNA sequences also encode this same CDR3. CDR3 nucleotide sequence: TGTGCCTTGTGGGACCGCCAAGAGTTGGGCAAAAAAATCAAGGTATTT. Amino acid sequence: CALWDRQELGKKIKVF. The chain couples TRGV9 to TRGJP. The germline V gene encodes CDR1 GITISATS and CDR2 ISYDGTV (reference sequence). The CDR3 totals 16 residues. J lost 4 bases, V lost 4 bases, and 4 bases had no gene match.

This clone has just a few counts. TCRdb's entry gives the protein of a much larger clone, which mismatches this DNA's translation at residue 7, likely from a read error; the protein reported here is translated from the DNA. The chain carries TRGV3 and TRGJP2. This CDR3 contains 18 residues. Germline V CDR1 and CDR2: VTNTFY, YDVSTARD (reference sequence). The junction had 15 bases not matched to a gene; V was cut back by 0 bases and J by 5 bases. As DNA, the CDR3 is TGTGCCACCTGGGACAGGTCATTAGGCCCCTGGAGTGATTGGATCAAGACGTTT. Translating it yields CATWDRSLGPWSDWIKTF.

To note about this clone: The TCRdb protein, from a much larger clone, departs from this DNA's translation at residue 5, likely by read error; the protein shown derives from the DNA. The V call is TRGV9, the J call TRGJ1 or TRGJ2. TCRdb lists no J gene, so it was determined here by aligning the DNA to germline. The CDR3 sequence is 11 residues long. Per the germline V gene, CDR1 is GITISATS and CDR2 is ISYDGTV (reference sequence). The V gene end was trimmed by 5 bases and the J gene end by 9 bases; junction bases not matched to a gene: 7. As DNA, the CDR3 is TGTGCCTTGTGGGGACCACCTAAGAAACTCTTT. It yields the protein CALWGPPKKLF.

Note on this clone: This is likely an artifact of a read error, given a far larger clone one base away. The sample has other DNA sequences that encode this CDR3 too. The chain combines TRGV4 with TRGJ1 or TRGJ2. The germline gives CDR1 EGSTGY, CDR2 YDSYTSSV. CDR3 size: 15 residues. The CDR3 coding sequence is TGTGCTACCTGGGATGGGCCTTTCTTTGATTATAAGAAACTCTTT. This encodes CATWDGPFFDYKKLF.